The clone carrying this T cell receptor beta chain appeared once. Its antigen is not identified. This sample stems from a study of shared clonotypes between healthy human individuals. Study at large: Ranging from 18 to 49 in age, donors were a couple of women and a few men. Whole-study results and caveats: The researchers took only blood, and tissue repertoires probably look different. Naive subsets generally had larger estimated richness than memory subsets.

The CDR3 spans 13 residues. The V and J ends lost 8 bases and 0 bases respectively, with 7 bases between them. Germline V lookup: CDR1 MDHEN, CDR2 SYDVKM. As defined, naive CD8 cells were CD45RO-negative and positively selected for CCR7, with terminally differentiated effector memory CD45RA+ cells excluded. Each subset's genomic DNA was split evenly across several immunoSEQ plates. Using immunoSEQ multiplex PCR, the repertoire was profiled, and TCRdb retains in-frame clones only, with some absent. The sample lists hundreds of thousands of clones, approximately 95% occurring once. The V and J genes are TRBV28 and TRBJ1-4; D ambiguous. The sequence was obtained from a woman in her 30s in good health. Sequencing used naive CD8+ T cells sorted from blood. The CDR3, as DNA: TGTGCCAGCTTGCGCTCAACTAATGAAAAACTGTTTTTT. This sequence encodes CASLRSTNEKLFF.